This T cell receptor beta chain was sequenced in a study of monozygotic twins with inflammatory bowel disease. Study-wide results and caveats: No one strong IBD-associated signal or clonotype was supported.

From its re-call of the 5' RACE reads, TCRdb lists each CDR3 protein once, without DNA. This sample's table reports a few hundred thousand distinct CDR3 sequences. There are 13 residues in the CDR3. Germline loops: CDR1 SQVTM, CDR2 ANQGSEA. Concerning this clonotype: No antigen is known for it.

The source is a human donor with ulcerative colitis or Crohn's disease, or a healthy co-twin of an affected twin (not recorded which). Sequencing used blood. J is TRBJ1-2 and V is TRBV29-1; without DNA, the TCRdb call of TRBD1 cannot be checked. The CDR3 protein is CSVDNRGTDGYTF.